This passage covers 30 T cell receptor beta chains from one sample sequenced in a study of T cell changes during pregnancy in multiple sclerosis. The protocol was immunoSEQ multiplex PCR, while the TCRdb copy is restricted to in-frame clones and leaves out a portion. The profile covers approximately 88,000 clones, with roughly 92% appearing a single time and about 2.7% taken by the ten largest. The sample here was peripheral blood, taken in the first trimester of pregnancy. The source of these receptors is a female donor with multiple sclerosis, enrolled in a pregnancy study.

The CDR3 protein is CASSLTVSGYYGYTF. The CDR3 DNA reads as TGTGCCAGCAGTTTAACGGTTTCGGGGTACTATGGCTACACCTTC. The rearrangement uses TRBV28 and TRBJ1-2; D is undetermined. CDR1 is MDHEN and CDR2 is SYDVKM in the germline V gene. This CDR3 is built from 15 residues. Trimming stripped 2 bases from V and 3 bases from J, with 13 bases between.

The chain is built from TRBV5-5 and TRBJ1-4, with D possibly matching TRBD1 (5 bases). This CDR3 spans 17 amino acids. CDR1 and CDR2 (germline): SGHKS, YYEKEE (reference sequence). Between the trimmed V and J ends, which lost 4 bases and 4 bases, there was a span of 20 bases. CDR3 in amino acids: CASSPRGEGSINEKLFF. CDR3 sequence (DNA): TGTGCCAGCAGCCCTCGGGGGGAAGGTTCAATTAATGAAAAACTGTTTTTT.

The gene calls are TRBV28 and TRBJ2-3; weak D call: TRBD2 (5 bases). Trimming removed 6 bases from V and 0 bases from J, with 13 bases in between. The length of the CDR3 is 15 residues. Germline CDR1 MDHEN, CDR2 SYDVKM. CDR3 coding DNA: TGTGCCAGCAGCGGAGGTTTGGGGAGCACAGATACGCAGTATTTT. Residues: CASSGGLGSTDTQYF.

The chain recombines TRBV5-1 with TRBJ2-2; TRBD2 agrees at 7 bases. In germline, CDR1 is SGHRS, CDR2 YFSETQ. The CDR3 extends over 16 amino acids. Trimming took 0 bases from V and 0 from J; bases not matched to a gene: 2. The CDR3 protein is CASSLGGLANTGELFF. The CDR3 DNA sequence: TGCGCCAGCAGCTTGGGTGGACTAGCGAACACCGGGGAGCTGTTTTTT.

This clone occurred once. The chain is built from TRBV30 and TRBJ2-3; 9 nucleotides agree with TRBD1. Germline CDR1 and CDR2: GTSNPN and SVGIG (reference sequence). Trimming removed 4 bases from V and 4 bases from J; junction bases left unmatched: 3. The CDR3 runs to 13 residues. CDR3 sequence: CAWTWTGADTQYF. The CDR3, as DNA: TGTGCCTGGACGTGGACAGGGGCAGATACGCAGTATTTT.

The J gene is TRBJ2-5, the V gene TRBV30; TRBD2 matches at 10 bases. Germline V gene lookup returns CDR1 GTSNPN and CDR2 SVGIG (reference sequence). J lost 7 bases, V lost 0 bases, and 8 bases had no gene match. The CDR3 has 15 amino acids. In DNA form, the CDR3 reads TGTGCCTGGAGTGTAGCGGGAGGGCTCGGGGGGACCCAGTACTTC. Its translation: CAWSVAGGLGGTQYF.

The V call is TRBV2, the J call TRBJ1-1, with D perhaps matching TRBD1 (5 bases). V lost 6 bases, J lost 0 bases, and 14 bases lay in between. Germline lookup yields CDR1 SNHLY and CDR2 FYNNEI. The CDR3 loop spans 15 amino acids. CDR3 sequence (DNA): TGTGCCAGCAGGCAAACAGGTTCGTTGAACACTGAAGCTTTCTTT. It yields the protein CASRQTGSLNTEAFF.

CDR3 protein: CASSLVSSGRGETQYF. CDR3 sequence (DNA): TGTGCCAGCAGCTTAGTGTCTAGCGGGAGGGGAGAGACCCAGTACTTC. The chain couples TRBV7-9 to TRBJ2-5, with 12 bases aligning to TRBD2. The junction had 4 bases not matched to a gene; V was cut back by 1 base and J by 4 bases. The CDR3 is 16 residues long. Germline values: CDR1 SEHNR, CDR2 FQNEAQ (reference sequence).

This clone showed up just once. This chain joins TRBV5-6 and TRBJ1-3; TRBD1 matches at 7 bases. CDR1 is SGHDT and CDR2 is YYEEEE in the germline V gene. The CDR3 consists of 14 residues. V was clipped by 4 bases and J by 1 base; unmatched bases: 2. The CDR3 is CASSLQGSGNTIYF. The CDR3 DNA reads as TGTGCCAGCAGCCTACAGGGGTCTGGAAACACCATATATTTT.

J is TRBJ2-7 and V is TRBV5-1; 8 bases are a match to TRBD2. CDR1 and CDR2 from the germline V gene are SGHRS and YFSETQ. The CDR3 runs 16 residues. The ends lost 3 bases at V and 1 base at J; junction bases unmatched: 9. The CDR3 DNA reads as TGCGCCAGCAGCTCTGCACGGACGGGGGGGTCCTACGAGCAGTACTTC. Encoded protein: CASSSARTGGSYEQYF.

This clone was counted a single time. The chain couples TRBV19 to TRBJ2-7; D is possibly TRBD2 (5 bases). The CDR3 sequence is 14 residues long. V was clipped by 5 bases and J by 4 bases, with 15 bases between them. Germline assignment: CDR1 LNHDA and CDR2 SQIVND (reference sequence). CDR3 in amino acids: CASSGRVSGYEQYF. The CDR3 nucleotides are TGTGCCAGTAGTGGCCGGGTCTCGGGGTACGAGCAGTACTTC.

The chain couples TRBV2 to TRBJ2-7; 7 nucleotides agree with TRBD1. V shed 11 bases, J shed 3 bases, and the junction held 4 bases outside the gene matches. CDR3 length: 11 residues. Germline V CDR1 and CDR2: SNHLY, FYNNEI. The CDR3: CARGTVYEQYF. CDR3 DNA sequence: TGTGCCCGTGGGACAGTCTACGAGCAGTACTTC.

The chain carries TRBV9 and TRBJ2-1, with TRBD1 identical over 9 bases. The CDR3 has 17 amino acids. The germline CDR1 and CDR2 sequences are SGDLS and YYNGEE. V shed 0 bases, J shed 7 bases, and the junction held 11 bases outside the gene matches. For the CDR3, the DNA is TGTGCCAGCAGCGTAGACCCGGGACAGGGAATAAAGAATGAGCAGTTCTTC. Residues: CASSVDPGQGIKNEQFF.

The J gene is TRBJ2-7, the V gene TRBV6-6; weak D call: TRBD2 (6 bases). With 2 bases removed from V and 5 bases from J, the gap between germline ends came to 13 bases. CDR3 length: 14 residues. Germline loops: CDR1 MNHNY, CDR2 SVGAGI (reference sequence). For the CDR3, the DNA is TGTGCCAGCAGTTACGGGACTTCTCGGAACGAGCAGTACTTC. Amino acids: CASSYGTSRNEQYF.

This chain connects TRBV28 to TRBJ2-5; D possibly corresponds to TRBD2 (6 bases). Germline V gene sequence: CDR1 MDHEN, CDR2 SYDVKM. The CDR3 totals 15 residues. Trimming shortened V by 3 bases and J by 3 bases, and 14 bases separated the two germline ends. DNA for the CDR3: TGTGCCAGCAGTTTTTATCGGGAGATGAAAGAGACCCAGTACTTC. It is translated as CASSFYREMKETQYF.

This chain uses TRBV19 with TRBJ1-1, with 7 bases fitting TRBD1. Unmatched junction bases numbered 5, after V lost 10 bases and J lost 3 bases. The CDR3 covers 12 residues. CDR1 LNHDA and CDR2 SQIVND come from the germline V gene (reference sequence). The chain's CDR3 is CAIRTGDTEAFF. Written as DNA, the CDR3 is TGTGCCATACGGACAGGCGACACTGAAGCTTTCTTT.

The chain is built from TRBV2 and TRBJ2-3; D unclear. The CDR3 extends over 15 amino acids. V lost 5 bases and J 11 bases, leaving 23 bases between the germline ends. CDR1 SNHLY and CDR2 FYNNEI come from the germline V gene. The CDR3 coding sequence is TGTGCCAGCAGTACAGATTTAATACGAGTGGGCGAGCAGTATTTT. Translation gives CASSTDLIRVGEQYF.

This clone has only one observation. V usage is TRBV10-3 and J usage is TRBJ2-1; 7 nucleotides match TRBD1. This CDR3 is 13 amino acids long. The germline V gene has CDR1 ENHRY and CDR2 SYGVKD. V shed 8 bases and J 5 bases; nucleotides not matched to a gene: 6. CDR3 protein: CAIAGTADNEQFF. DNA for the CDR3: TGTGCCATCGCCGGGACAGCAGACAATGAGCAGTTCTTC.

The rearrangement links TRBV9 to TRBJ1-5; 8 bases agree with TRBD1. CDR3 size: 15 residues. The J segment lost 4 bases and the V segment lost 4 bases, leaving 7 bases of the junction unmatched. The V gene's germline CDR1 is SGDLS and CDR2 YYNGEE. The CDR3 protein is CASSMGGTGNQPQHF. CDR3 DNA sequence: TGTGCCAGCAGCATGGGGGGGACAGGTAATCAGCCCCAGCATTTT. The full variable domain, its missing parts supplied by reference TRBV9 and TRBJ1-5, is DSGVTQTPKHLITATGQRVTLRCSPRSGDLSVYWYQQSLDQGLQFLIQYYNGEERAKGNILERFSAQQFPDLHSELNLSSLELGDSALYFCASSMGGTGNQPQHFGDGTRLSIL.

The V gene is TRBV6-6, the J gene TRBJ2-5; TRBD1 agrees at 10 bases. Germline V CDR1 and CDR2: MNHNY, SVGAGI (reference sequence). V lost 6 bases to trimming and J lost 5 bases; unmatched junction nucleotides: 6. The CDR3 consists of 14 residues. The CDR3: CASRRDRGWETQYF. DNA for the CDR3: TGTGCCAGCAGACGGGACAGGGGATGGGAGACCCAGTACTTC.

The chain employs TRBV19 and TRBJ2-1, with D maybe TRBD1 (7 bases). The V end lost 3 bases, the J end lost 2 bases, and 11 bases lay between the germline ends. Germline values: CDR1 LNHDA, CDR2 SQIVND (reference sequence). The CDR3 has 15 amino acids. CDR3 bases: TGTGCCAGTAGTATCCAGGGGGGAGCCTACAATGAGCAGTTCTTC. Its protein is CASSIQGGAYNEQFF.

The J gene is TRBJ1-1, the V gene TRBV19; D gene uncertain. The CDR3 runs 12 residues. Germline CDR1 reads LNHDA; CDR2 reads SQIVND (reference sequence). The V end was cut by 5 bases, the J end by 2 bases, with 6 bases between. For the CDR3, the DNA is TGTGCCAGTAGTGAAGCCAACACTGAAGCTTTCTTT. Translated, it gives CASSEANTEAFF.

The V gene is TRBV6-5, the J gene TRBJ1-3; a possible D gene is TRBD1 (5 bases). Germline values: CDR1 MNHEY, CDR2 SVGAGI. This CDR3 has 15 residues. Trimming stripped 6 bases from V and 0 bases from J, with 12 bases between. CDR3 loop: CASRRTGDSGNTIYF. The CDR3 DNA follows: TGTGCCAGCAGAAGAACAGGAGACTCTGGAAACACCATATATTTT.

The rearrangement uses TRBV4-3 and TRBJ2-7; 7 bases line up with TRBD2. Germline V lookup: CDR1 LGHNA, CDR2 YSLEER. The CDR3 sequence is 14 residues long. V dropped 1 base and J dropped 4; count of bases not matched to a gene: 4. The CDR3 sequence: CASSQAAGLYEQYF. Written as DNA, the CDR3 is TGCGCCAGCAGCCAAGCAGCGGGGTTATACGAGCAGTACTTC.

J is TRBJ2-5 and V is TRBV6-6; D gene uncertain. CDR1 is MNHNY and CDR2 is SVGAGI in the germline V gene (reference sequence). The ends were cut back, 4 bases at V and 4 bases at J, with 4 bases in the middle. This CDR3 is built from 11 residues. CDR3 coding DNA: TGTGCCAGCAGTTTTAGAGAGACCCAGTACTTC. Residues: CASSFRETQYF.

This chain links TRBV7-9 with TRBJ2-2, with 9 bases lining up with TRBD2. This CDR3 has 16 amino acids. J lost 7 bases, V lost 2 bases, and 8 bases had no gene match. Germline CDR1 SEHNR, CDR2 FQNEAQ (reference sequence). CDR3: CASSLSGTSRIGELFF. CDR3 sequence (DNA): TGTGCCAGCAGCTTAAGTGGGACTAGCAGGATCGGGGAGCTGTTTTTT.

The chain combines TRBV7-2 with TRBJ2-2; TRBD1 matches at 9 bases. This CDR3 is built from 17 residues. The ends lost 0 bases at V and 5 bases at J; junction bases unmatched: 7. Germline-derived CDR1 and CDR2 are SGHTA and FQGNSA. The CDR3, as DNA: TGTGCCAGCAGCTTAGCGACTACAGGGGGCGGAACCGGGGAGCTGTTTTTT. Protein sequence: CASSLATTGGGTGELFF. Drawing the rest from reference TRBV7-2 and TRBJ2-2, the complete variable domain is GAGVSQSPSNKVTEKGKDVELRCDPISGHTALYWYRQSLGQGLEFLIYFQGNSAPDKSGLPSDRFSAERTGGSVSTLTIQRTQQEDSAVYLCASSLATTGGGTGELFFGEGSRLTVL.

The rearrangement links TRBV6-6 to TRBJ1-6; 9 nucleotides line up with TRBD1. Losses at the gene ends were 5 bases for V and 10 bases for J; bases not matched to a gene: 6. The germline V gene has CDR1 MNHNY and CDR2 SVGAGI (reference sequence). The CDR3 loop spans 14 amino acids. The CDR3 protein is CASSGDRVGSPLHF. The CDR3 DNA follows: TGTGCCAGCAGTGGGGACAGGGTAGGATCACCCCTCCACTTT.

This clone has a handful of counts. The J gene is TRBJ2-2, the V gene TRBV29-1; D is undetermined. The CDR3 covers 12 residues. Trimming pared 4 bases from V and 5 bases from J, leaving 8 bases between. Germline V gene sequence: CDR1 SQVTM, CDR2 ANQGSEA. In DNA, the CDR3 is TGCAGCGTTGTTACAGAGACCGGGGAGCTGTTTTTT. The encoded protein is CSVVTETGELFF.

This clone is a singleton in its sample. The chain couples TRBV27 to TRBJ2-4, with D possibly TRBD1 on 5 matching bases. From germline, CDR1 is MNHEY and CDR2 SMNVEV (reference sequence). Trimming stripped 2 bases from V and 5 bases from J, with 13 bases between. The CDR3 sequence is 15 residues long. CDR3 nucleotides: TGTGCCAGCAGTTTAAGGGGTATGTGGGAAAACATTCAGTACTTC. This sequence encodes CASSLRGMWENIQYF.